This entry lists 6 T cell receptor beta chains sequenced from one sample in a study of OX40 agonist ivuxolimab in advanced cancers. Only in-frame clones appear in the TCRdb table, and some are missing; sequencing was by immunoSEQ multiplex PCR. The sample comprises about 23,000 clones, approximately 77% of which are singletons, and around 2% rests with the top ten. This material consisted of CD4+ or CD8+ T cells sorted from blood, taken in a trial of the OX40 agonist ivuxolimab. The receptors come from an adult with an advanced solid tumor such as melanoma, head and neck, liver or kidney cancer.

The rearrangement links TRBV30 to TRBJ2-1; the D is unclear. The CDR3 length is 11 residues. V lost 2 bases and J lost 5, with 4 bases in between. Germline loops: CDR1 GTSNPN, CDR2 SVGIG (reference sequence). In nucleotides, the CDR3 is TGTGCCTGGAGTAACAACAATGAGCAGTTCTTC. Protein sequence: CAWSNNNEQFF. The full variable domain, its missing parts supplied by reference TRBV30 and TRBJ2-1, is SQTIHQWPATLVQPVGSPLSLECTVEGTSNPNLYWYRQAAGRGLQLLFYSVGIGQISSEVPQNLSASRPQDRQFILSSKKLLLSDSGFYLCAWSNNNEQFFGPGTRLTVL.

This clone appeared a few times. The chain recombines TRBV27 with TRBJ2-3; 8 nucleotides align to TRBD1. Germline-derived CDR1 and CDR2 are MNHEY and SMNVEV (reference sequence). The CDR3 has 14 amino acids. J gave up 2 bases and V 5 bases, and 3 bases lay outside the gene matches. The DNA for the CDR3 is TGTGCCAGCAGTGGTCAGGGGGCCACAGATACGCAGTATTTT. Translation gives CASSGQGATDTQYF.

The chain is built from TRBV27 and TRBJ2-2; TRBD1 is a possible D gene (5 bases). V was clipped by 6 bases and J by 7 bases, with 9 bases between them. Germline assignment: CDR1 MNHEY and CDR2 SMNVEV (reference sequence). CDR3 length: 12 amino acids. In DNA form, the CDR3 reads TGTGCCAGCAGACCTCAGGGCGGGGAGCTGTTTTTT. As protein: CASRPQGGELFF.

This chain links TRBV7-9 with TRBJ1-2; D ambiguous. Trimming removed 5 bases from V and 0 bases from J, with 7 bases in between. CDR1 is SEHNR and CDR2 is FQNEAQ in the germline V gene (reference sequence). The CDR3 spans 13 residues. The CDR3 region is CASSGETNYGYTF. CDR3 nucleotides: TGTGCCAGCAGCGGGGAGACTAACTATGGCTACACCTTC.

Only a few counts were recorded for this clone. The chain carries TRBV6-5 and TRBJ1-5, with 8 bases lining up with TRBD1. The trim removed 3 bases at V and 6 bases at J, leaving 1 base unmatched. The CDR3 extends over 13 amino acids. In germline, CDR1 is MNHEY, CDR2 SVGAGI. CDR3 region: CASSYDRGQPQHF. CDR3 bases: TGTGCCAGCAGTTATGACAGGGGTCAGCCCCAGCATTTT.

The chain couples TRBV29-1 to TRBJ2-5, with no clear D. The CDR3 consists of 11 residues. Trimming took off 8 bases at V and 4 bases at J, with 11 bases between the two ends. CDR1 SQVTM and CDR2 ANQGSEA come from the germline V gene. The CDR3 DNA reads as TGCAGCTTGGGCGTTCGAGAGACCCAGTACTTC. This translates into CSLGVRETQYF.